The 14 T cell receptor beta chains below were found in one sample sequenced in a study of cytomegalovirus exposure and HLA in healthy donors. This PCR relied on a set of 60 Vbeta primers and 13 Jbeta primers. TCRdb keeps only in-frame clones here, not all; method: immunoSEQ multiplex PCR. This table lists roughly 51,000 clones. The sample comprised PBMCs. The receptors come from a male donor in good health and CMV-seropositive.

Comments on this clone: One junction end does not reproduce the germline sequence, and a read error may be involved. The V call is TRBV10-2, the J call TRBJ1-4; TRBD1 is a possible D gene (5 bases). Germline V gives CDR1 WSHSY, CDR2 SAAADI. CDR3 length: 15 amino acids. The CDR3 loop reads CASSEFARSGERLFF. Written as DNA, the CDR3 is TGCGCCAGCAGTGAGTTTGCAAGGTCGGGGGAAAGACTGTTTTTT.

The chain couples TRBV28 to TRBJ2-5; D remains unclear. V lost 3 bases, J lost 11 bases, and 10 bases lay in between. The CDR3 has 11 residues. Germline assignment: CDR1 MDHEN and CDR2 SYDVKM. The CDR3 DNA is TGTGCCAGCAGTTTTCGAGGTTTGCAGTACTTC. Protein product: CASSFRGLQYF. Together with reference TRBV28 and TRBJ2-5, the CDR3 gives the full variable domain: DVKVTQSSRYLVKRTGEKVFLECVQDMDHENMFWYRQDPGLGLRLIYFSYDVKMKEKGDIPEGYSVSREKKERFSLILESASTNQTSMYLCASSFRGLQYFGPGTRLLVL.

CDR3 protein: CASSVGGGQTTGELFF. The CDR3, as DNA: TGTGCCAGCAGTGTGGGCGGGGGGCAAACCACCGGGGAGCTGTTTTTT. The genes are TRBV5-4 and TRBJ2-2; 8 bases fit TRBD2. Germline V lookup: CDR1 SGHNT, CDR2 YYREEE (reference sequence). V was pared by 5 bases and J by 4 bases, with 10 bases of the junction left unmatched. The CDR3 contains 16 residues. Variable domain in full (rest from reference TRBV5-4 and TRBJ2-2): ETGVTQSPTHLIKTRGQQVTLRCSSQSGHNTVSWYQQALGQGPQFIFQYYREEENGRGNFPPRFSGLQFPNYSSELNVNALELDDSALYLCASSVGGGQTTGELFFGEGSRLTVL.

This chain links TRBV10-3 with TRBJ2-7, with TRBD1 matching over 7 bases. V gave up 7 bases and J gave up 2 bases; unmatched junction bases: 8. CDR1 and CDR2 (germline): ENHRY, SYGVKD. The CDR3 extends over 14 amino acids. The CDR3 sequence: CAITNRGHPYEQYF. CDR3 in DNA: TGTGCCATCACTAACAGGGGACATCCCTACGAGCAGTACTTC.

The genes are TRBV6-1 and TRBJ2-5; no clear D gene. TRBJ2-7 explains the end of the DNA better; the J call may be wrong. The CDR3 runs 13 residues. Germline lookup yields CDR1 MNHNS and CDR2 SASEGT. The CDR3 DNA reads TGTGCCAGCAGTGAATCGATGTCCTACGAGCAGTACTTC. Translation gives CASSESMSYEQYF.

The genes are TRBV6-4 and TRBJ2-7; D uncertain. V lost 6 bases and J 3 bases, leaving 15 bases between the germline ends. Per germline, CDR1 MRHNA and CDR2 SNTAGT. The CDR3 totals 14 residues. The CDR3 bases are TGTGCCAGCAGAGCTCGGCGCGAGGTCTACGAGCAGTACTTC. Translated, it gives CASRARREVYEQYF.

The rearrangement links TRBV5-4 to TRBJ2-3; 15 nucleotides align to TRBD2. The germline V gene encodes CDR1 SGHNT and CDR2 YYREEE (reference sequence). With V trimmed by 3 bases and J by 2 bases, 7 bases remained unmatched. CDR3 size: 18 residues. The CDR3 sequence is CASSSGLAGGPNTDTQYF. The CDR3 nucleotides read TGTGCCAGCAGCTCAGGACTAGCGGGGGGGCCGAACACAGATACGCAGTATTTT.

This chain links TRBV7-2 with TRBJ1-2; 11 bases align to TRBD1. Germline V CDR1 and CDR2: SGHTA, FQGNSA. The V and J ends lost 1 base and 6 bases, in that order; junction bases with no gene match: 10. The length of the CDR3 is 17 residues. The CDR3 region is CASSLGGTGGRIHGYTF. DNA for the CDR3: TGTGCCAGCAGCTTAGGAGGGACAGGGGGAAGGATCCATGGCTACACCTTC. Variable domain in full (rest from reference TRBV7-2 and TRBJ1-2): GAGVSQSPSNKVTEKGKDVELRCDPISGHTALYWYRQSLGQGLEFLIYFQGNSAPDKSGLPSDRFSAERTGGSVSTLTIQRTQQEDSAVYLCASSLGGTGGRIHGYTFGSGTRLTVV.

The genes are TRBV5-4 and TRBJ1-6; D not certain. This CDR3 region has 13 residues. Trimming removed 5 bases at V and 7 bases at J, with 10 bases between. Germline V gene data show CDR1 as SGHNT and CDR2 as YYREEE (reference sequence). For the CDR3, the DNA is TGTGCCAGCAGTCCTGAGCCAAATTCACCCCTCCACTTT. This translates into CASSPEPNSPLHF.

The chain joins TRBV28 to TRBJ1-2, with D tentatively TRBD1 (6 bases). CDR3 size: 16 residues. V was clipped by 2 bases and J by 3 bases, with 16 bases between them. Germline CDR1 is MDHEN and CDR2 is SYDVKM. Here the CDR3 DNA reads TGTGCCAGCAGTTTACTTGTCAGGGGCGCGGACTATGGCTACACCTTC. Translating gives CASSLLVRGADYGYTF.

V gene TRBV9 combines with J gene TRBJ2-3; the match to TRBD1 covers 8 bases. Germline trimming cut 3 bases from V and 5 bases from J; bases unmatched to any gene: 17. The CDR3 sequence is 18 residues long. From germline, CDR1 is SGDLS and CDR2 YYNGEE. The CDR3 DNA follows: TGTGCCAGCAGCGGGGTAACGTCCGGGACAGGAGTACAAGATACGCAGTATTTT. It translates to CASSGVTSGTGVQDTQYF.

The chain links TRBV7-9 to TRBJ1-5; D unclear. The CDR3 totals 13 residues. The V gene's germline CDR1 is SEHNR and CDR2 FQNEAQ (reference sequence). The V gene lost 1 base and the J gene lost 11 bases, with 12 bases spanning the gap. The CDR3 loop reads CASSLGGSPAQHF. CDR3 coding DNA: TGTGCCAGCAGCTTAGGCGGCTCCCCGGCCCAGCATTTT. Looking up the rest from reference TRBV7-9 and TRBJ1-5 gives the full variable domain: DTGVSQNPRHKITKRGQNVTFRCDPISEHNRLYWYRQTLGQGPEFLTYFQNEAQLEKSRLLSDRFSAERPKGSFSTLEIQRTEQGDSAMYLCASSLGGSPAQHFGDGTRLSIL.

The V and J genes are TRBV4-3 and TRBJ2-3; unclear D gene. Trimming shortened V by 1 base and J by 0 bases, and 11 bases separated the two germline ends. Germline V gene lookup returns CDR1 LGHNA and CDR2 YSLEER. The CDR3 spans 16 residues. This CDR3 reads CASSQGWSGSTDTQYF. CDR3 DNA sequence: TGCGCCAGCAGCCAAGGGTGGTCAGGCAGCACAGATACGCAGTATTTT.

This chain joins TRBV6-5 and TRBJ1-4; a possible D gene is TRBD1 (6 bases). This CDR3 is 15 amino acids long. Deletions cut 6 bases from V and 8 bases from J, with 19 bases between. Germline V gene data show CDR1 as MNHEY and CDR2 as SVGAGI. CDR3 residues: CASSPLGLGAEKLFF. For the CDR3, the DNA is TGTGCCAGCAGCCCCTTGGGCCTGGGGGCGGAAAAACTGTTTTTT.